One sample yielded the 24 T cell receptor beta chains listed below, sequenced in a study of cytomegalovirus exposure and HLA in healthy donors. The primer mix had 60 Vbeta and 13 Jbeta primers. The repertoire was sequenced with immunoSEQ multiplex PCR; TCRdb's copy has only in-frame clones and lacks some. The sample shows 220,000 or so clones, roughly 70% of them seen only once. Sequencing was performed on PBMCs. The origin of the receptors is a woman in her twenties or thirties in good health and CMV-seronegative.

This chain connects TRBV27 to TRBJ2-2; 14 positions agree with TRBD2. The CDR3 totals 21 residues. V trimming: 5 bases; J trimming: 4 bases; junction bases outside the gene matches: 18. Germline CDR1 and CDR2: MNHEY and SMNVEV (reference sequence). CDR3 amino acids: CASSLWYGATSGGESTGELFF. The CDR3 DNA sequence: TGTGCCAGCAGTCTCTGGTACGGGGCGACTAGCGGGGGGGAAAGCACCGGGGAGCTGTTTTTT.

The sample holds a few counts of this clone. A read error is likely, as this CDR3 ends without the conserved phenylalanine or tryptophan. The CDR3 loop reads CASSPQTGNNEKLFL. CDR3 DNA: TGTGCCAGCAGTCCACAGACAGGGAATAATGAAAAACTGTTTTTG. The chain has TRBV6-5 and TRBJ1-4; 7 bases are shared with TRBD1. There are 15 residues in the CDR3. Germline CDR1 reads MNHEY; CDR2 reads SVGAGI. With V trimmed by 5 bases and J by 4 bases, 7 bases remained unmatched.

This chain joins TRBV5-1 and TRBJ2-1, with D tentatively TRBD1 (5 bases). This CDR3 is 16 amino acids long. V lost 2 bases to trimming and J lost 2 bases, with 14 bases between them. The germline gives CDR1 SGHRS, CDR2 YFSETQ. In DNA form, the CDR3 reads TGCGCCAGCAGCTTAACTTGGACAACCCCCTACAATGAGCAGTTCTTC. This sequence encodes CASSLTWTTPYNEQFF.

The chain couples TRBV5-6 to TRBJ2-5, with TRBD2 identical over 10 bases. Germline CDR1 is SGHDT and CDR2 is YYEEEE. The ends lost 0 bases at V and 4 bases at J; junction bases unmatched: 9. The CDR3 runs 17 residues. CDR3 nucleotides: TGTGCCAGCAGCTTGGGGCTAGCGGGAGTGATTGGAGAGACCCAGTACTTC. Translated: CASSLGLAGVIGETQYF.

This chain joins TRBV29-1 and TRBJ1-1, with TRBD1 matching 10 bases. The junction had 12 bases not matched to a gene; V was cut back by 6 bases and J by 5 bases. CDR1 is SQVTM, CDR2 ANQGSEA, per germline. This CDR3 has 15 amino acids. CDR3 residues: CSVPTDRGKGTEAFF. CDR3 DNA: TGCAGCGTACCTACGGACAGGGGGAAAGGGACTGAAGCTTTCTTT.

This chain joins TRBV6-5 and TRBJ1-2; 7 positions agree with TRBD1. V lost 6 bases and J lost 1; bases outside the gene matches: 8. Germline V gives CDR1 MNHEY, CDR2 SVGAGI. The CDR3 contains 15 residues. CDR3 DNA: TGTGCCAGCAGAATGGGGACAGAAATTAACTATGGCTACACCTTC. It specifies CASRMGTEINYGYTF.

The genes are TRBV15 and TRBJ2-3; D remains ambiguous. Germline loops: CDR1 LNHNV, CDR2 YYDKDF (reference sequence). The CDR3 length is 15 residues. V was cut by 2 bases and J by 2 bases, with 11 bases left in between. The CDR3 protein is CATSRSQVNTDTQYF. The CDR3 DNA reads as TGTGCCACCAGCAGAAGTCAGGTTAACACAGATACGCAGTATTTT.

The chain combines TRBV7-6 with TRBJ1-1; tentatively, D is TRBD1 (5 bases). The CDR3 spans 14 residues. The V gene lost 6 bases and the J gene lost 3 bases, with 14 bases spanning the gap. Germline assignment: CDR1 SGHVS and CDR2 FNYEAQ. The CDR3 bases are TGTGCCAGCAGTATATCGGGGGTGGACACTGAAGCTTTCTTT. Protein product: CASSISGVDTEAFF.

The V and J genes are TRBV6-1 and TRBJ1-2; 9 nucleotides agree with TRBD1. Germline loops: CDR1 MNHNS, CDR2 SASEGT. V was pared by 4 bases and J by 4 bases, with 10 bases of the junction left unmatched. The CDR3 contains 16 residues. CDR3 nucleotides: TGTGCCAGCAGTGCCGATCGGGACAGGGTAGGCTATGGCTACACCTTC. Its translation: CASSADRDRVGYGYTF.

This clone has a single count. The germline gene is not matched at one end of the junction; a read error may be the cause. J is TRBJ2-2 and V is TRBV5-1, with 8 bases aligning to TRBD2. The CDR3 contains 19 residues. The germline V gene has CDR1 SGHRS and CDR2 YFSETQ. The CDR3 protein is CASSALGTAGLGNTEELFF. CDR3 sequence (DNA): TGCGCCAGCAGCGCCCTGGGGACCGCGGGACTAGGGAACACCGAGGAGCTGTTTTTT.

The V call is TRBV4-1, the J call TRBJ2-1, with 13 nucleotides matching TRBD2. CDR1 is MGHRA and CDR2 is YSYEKL in the germline V gene. The V segment lost 1 base and the J segment 7 bases; nucleotides outside the gene matches: 16. The CDR3 length is 20 residues. CDR3 in amino acids: CASSQGAGLAGASPLNEQFF. Here the CDR3 DNA reads TGCGCCAGCAGCCAAGGGGCAGGACTAGCGGGAGCATCCCCATTGAATGAGCAGTTCTTC.

This sequence joins TRBV12-5 and TRBJ1-1, with a possible D match to TRBD1 (5 bases). Germline lookup yields CDR1 LGHNT and CDR2 FRNRAP. This CDR3 is 14 amino acids long. V was clipped by 6 bases and J by 5 bases, with 16 bases between them. The CDR3 DNA is TGTGCTAGTGGCCAAACTATGGGGCGGACTGAAGCTTTCTTT. Its translation: CASGQTMGRTEAFF.

This clone was detected only a few times. This sequence joins TRBV5-5 and TRBJ1-5, with D possibly matching TRBD1 (6 bases). Germline CDR1 is SGHKS and CDR2 is YYEKEE (reference sequence). Trimming left V 2 bases short and J 7 bases short, with 19 bases between. The CDR3 has 16 residues. The CDR3 region is CASSLTLTGGGQPQHF. In DNA, the CDR3 is TGTGCCAGCAGCTTAACCTTGACAGGAGGTGGGCAGCCCCAGCATTTT.

This sequence joins TRBV6-1 and TRBJ2-1, with 9 bases identical to TRBD1. This CDR3 is built from 15 residues. The germline CDR1 and CDR2 sequences are MNHNS and SASEGT. Losses at the gene ends were 5 bases for V and 2 bases for J; bases not matched to a gene: 4. Here the CDR3 reads CASSFGQGPYNEQFF. The CDR3 region has the DNA TGTGCCAGCAGTTTCGGACAGGGGCCCTACAATGAGCAGTTCTTC.

The chain joins TRBV4-1 to TRBJ2-1; TRBD2 matches at 8 bases. Germline CDR1 and CDR2: MGHRA and YSYEKL. The CDR3 consists of 17 residues. The V and J ends lost 4 bases and 0 bases, in that order; junction bases with no gene match: 8. The CDR3 region is CASSPEAGASSYNEQFF. CDR3 nucleotides: TGCGCCAGCAGCCCCGAAGCGGGAGCCAGCTCCTACAATGAGCAGTTCTTC.

The genes are TRBV18 and TRBJ2-1, with 10 nucleotides matching TRBD2. This CDR3 contains 13 residues. V was pared by 6 bases and J by 7 bases, with 3 bases of the junction left unmatched. Germline CDR1 reads KGHSH; CDR2 reads LQKENI. This chain's CDR3 is CASSPGLANEQFF. Here the CDR3 DNA reads TGTGCCAGCTCGCCGGGACTAGCGAATGAGCAGTTCTTC.

The chain joins TRBV6-5 to TRBJ1-1; D uncertain. Germline V gene sequence: CDR1 MNHEY, CDR2 SVGAGI. The length of the CDR3 is 13 residues. V was trimmed by 5 bases and J by 0 bases, leaving 7 bases between them. In DNA, the CDR3 is TGTGCCAGCAGTCCCCAGTTGAACACTGAAGCTTTCTTT. This translates into CASSPQLNTEAFF.

This clone was recorded only once. V gene TRBV30 combines with J gene TRBJ2-1, with 13 bases that match TRBD2. The germline gives CDR1 GTSNPN, CDR2 SVGIG (reference sequence). V lost 3 bases to trimming and J lost 9 bases; unmatched junction nucleotides: 2. CDR3 size: 13 residues. CDR3 amino acids: CAWRLAGGSEQFF. The CDR3 nucleotides are TGTGCCTGGAGACTAGCGGGAGGGAGTGAGCAGTTCTTC. The entire variable domain, with the rest obtained from reference TRBV30 and TRBJ2-1, is as follows: SQTIHQWPATLVQPVGSPLSLECTVEGTSNPNLYWYRQAAGRGLQLLFYSVGIGQISSEVPQNLSASRPQDRQFILSSKKLLLSDSGFYLCAWRLAGGSEQFFGPGTRLTVL.

The V gene is TRBV13, the J gene TRBJ2-1; 9 nucleotides agree with TRBD2. The CDR3 covers 15 residues. Germline-derived CDR1 and CDR2 are PRHDT and FYEKMQ (reference sequence). Trimming at V came to 3 bases and at J to 4 bases, leaving 4 bases not matched to a gene. The CDR3 protein is CASSFLSGGYNEQFF. The CDR3 DNA is TGTGCCAGCAGCTTTCTTAGCGGGGGATACAATGAGCAGTTCTTC.

The gene calls are TRBV4-1 and TRBJ2-7; D is perhaps TRBD1 (5 bases). Germline V gene sequence: CDR1 MGHRA, CDR2 YSYEKL. The V gene lost 2 bases and the J gene lost 5 bases, with 19 bases spanning the gap. The CDR3 spans 16 residues. CDR3: CASSQLPPPGLDEQYF. CDR3 bases: TGCGCCAGCAGCCAACTCCCCCCCCCAGGGCTCGACGAGCAGTACTTC.

The V call is TRBV9, the J call TRBJ1-3, with a weak D call TRBD1 (6 bases). V lost 6 bases to trimming and J lost 0 bases, with 25 bases between them. CDR1 is SGDLS, CDR2 YYNGEE, per germline. The CDR3 sequence is 19 residues long. As DNA, the CDR3 is TGTGCCAGCATCCTCAAGGGGGGGAGCGCCTACGTCTCTGGAAACACCATATATTTT. It translates to CASILKGGSAYVSGNTIYF.

The chain carries TRBV27 and TRBJ1-1; D ambiguous. Trimming left V 6 bases short and J 8 bases short, with 16 bases between. This CDR3 contains 13 residues. The germline V gene encodes CDR1 MNHEY and CDR2 SMNVEV (reference sequence). The CDR3 region is CASSPILSAEAFF. CDR3 nucleotides: TGTGCCAGCAGCCCTATACTATCAGCCGAAGCTTTCTTT.

This chain joins TRBV5-6 and TRBJ2-5, with 7 nucleotides matching TRBD2. This CDR3 contains 15 residues. J was trimmed by 3 bases and V by 3 bases; bases with no gene match: 8. The germline CDR1 and CDR2 sequences are SGHDT and YYEEEE. The CDR3 reads CASSSTGTTEETQYF. DNA of the CDR3: TGTGCCAGCAGCTCCACCGGGACTACAGAAGAGACCCAGTACTTC.

This clone appeared a few times. This same CDR3 is encoded by further DNA sequences in the sample. The chain joins TRBV30 to TRBJ2-7, with 8 positions matching TRBD1. The CDR3 is made up of 13 amino acids. The V gene's germline CDR1 is GTSNPN and CDR2 SVGIG (reference sequence). The J segment lost 4 bases and the V segment lost 0 bases, leaving 2 bases of the junction unmatched. The CDR3 DNA reads as TGTGCCTGGAGTGTAACAGGGGGATACGAGCAGTACTTC. The encoded protein is CAWSVTGGYEQYF.